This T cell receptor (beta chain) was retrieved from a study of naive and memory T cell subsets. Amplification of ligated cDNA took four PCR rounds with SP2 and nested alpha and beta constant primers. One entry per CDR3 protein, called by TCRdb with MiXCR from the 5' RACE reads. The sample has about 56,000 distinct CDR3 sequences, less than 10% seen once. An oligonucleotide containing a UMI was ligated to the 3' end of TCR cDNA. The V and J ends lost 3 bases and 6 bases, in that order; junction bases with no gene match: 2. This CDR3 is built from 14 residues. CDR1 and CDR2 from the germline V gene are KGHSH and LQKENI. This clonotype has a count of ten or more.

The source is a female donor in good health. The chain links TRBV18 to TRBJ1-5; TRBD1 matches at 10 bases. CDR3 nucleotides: TGTGCCAGCTCACCCGGGACAGGGGTTCAGCCCCAGCATTTT. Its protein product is CASSPGTGVQPQHF.